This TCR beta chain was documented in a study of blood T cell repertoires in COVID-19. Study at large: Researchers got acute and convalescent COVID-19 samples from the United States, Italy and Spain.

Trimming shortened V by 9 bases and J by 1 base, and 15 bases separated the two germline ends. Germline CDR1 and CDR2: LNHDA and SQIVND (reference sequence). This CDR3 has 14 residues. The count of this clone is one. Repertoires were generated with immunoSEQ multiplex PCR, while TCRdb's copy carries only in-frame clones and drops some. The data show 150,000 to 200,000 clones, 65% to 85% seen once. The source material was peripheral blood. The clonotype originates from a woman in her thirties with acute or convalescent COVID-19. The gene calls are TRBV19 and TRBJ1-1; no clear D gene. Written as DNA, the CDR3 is TGTGCCAGCCGCCCCGAGGGTTCGAACACTGAAGCTTTCTTT. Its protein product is CASRPEGSNTEAFF. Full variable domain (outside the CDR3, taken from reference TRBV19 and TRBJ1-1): DGGITQSPKYLFRKEGQNVTLSCEQNLNHDAMYWYRQDPGQGLRLIYYSQIVNDFQKGDIAEGYSVSREKKESFPLTVTSAQKNPTAFYLCASRPEGSNTEAFFGQGTRLTVV.